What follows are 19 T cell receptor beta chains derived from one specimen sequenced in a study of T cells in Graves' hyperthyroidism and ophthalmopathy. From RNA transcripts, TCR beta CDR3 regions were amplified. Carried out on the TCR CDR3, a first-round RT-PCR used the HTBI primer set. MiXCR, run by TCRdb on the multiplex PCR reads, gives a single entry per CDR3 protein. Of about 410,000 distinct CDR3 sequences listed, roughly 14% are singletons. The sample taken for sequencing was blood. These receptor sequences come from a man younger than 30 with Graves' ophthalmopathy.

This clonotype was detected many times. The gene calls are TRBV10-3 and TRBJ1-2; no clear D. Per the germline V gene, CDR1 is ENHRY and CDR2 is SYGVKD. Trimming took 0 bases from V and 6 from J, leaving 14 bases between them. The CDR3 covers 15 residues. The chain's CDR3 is CAISESPPLFDGYTF. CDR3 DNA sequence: TGTGCCATCAGTGAGTCCCCCCCCTTATTCGATGGCTACACCTTC.

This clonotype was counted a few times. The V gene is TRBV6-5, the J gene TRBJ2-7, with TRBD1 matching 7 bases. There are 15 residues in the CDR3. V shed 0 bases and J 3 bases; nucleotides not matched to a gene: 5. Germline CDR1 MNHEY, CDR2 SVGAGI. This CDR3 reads CASSYSQYRGYEQYF. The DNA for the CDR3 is TGTGCCAGCAGTTACTCACAATACAGGGGCTACGAGCAGTACTTC.

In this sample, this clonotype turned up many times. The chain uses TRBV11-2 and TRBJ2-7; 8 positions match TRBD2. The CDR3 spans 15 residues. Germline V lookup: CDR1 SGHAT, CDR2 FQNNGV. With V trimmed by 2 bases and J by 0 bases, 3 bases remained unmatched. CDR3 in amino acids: CASSLLAGLSYEQYF. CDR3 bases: TGTGCCAGCAGCTTACTAGCGGGCCTCTCCTACGAGCAGTACTTC.

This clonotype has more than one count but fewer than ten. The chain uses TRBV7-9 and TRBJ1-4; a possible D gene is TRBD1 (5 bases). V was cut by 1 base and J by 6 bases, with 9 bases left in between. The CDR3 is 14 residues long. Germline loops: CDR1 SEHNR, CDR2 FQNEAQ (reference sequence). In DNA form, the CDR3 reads TGTGCCAGCAGCTTAGGCGCGGGGGATGAAAAACTGTTTTTT. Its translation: CASSLGAGDEKLFF.

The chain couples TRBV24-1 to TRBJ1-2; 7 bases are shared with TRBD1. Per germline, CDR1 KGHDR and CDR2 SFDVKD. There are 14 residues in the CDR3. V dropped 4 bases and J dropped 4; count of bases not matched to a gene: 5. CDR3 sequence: CATSESGTAYGYTF. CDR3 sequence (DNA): TGTGCCACCAGTGAATCCGGGACAGCCTATGGCTACACCTTC.

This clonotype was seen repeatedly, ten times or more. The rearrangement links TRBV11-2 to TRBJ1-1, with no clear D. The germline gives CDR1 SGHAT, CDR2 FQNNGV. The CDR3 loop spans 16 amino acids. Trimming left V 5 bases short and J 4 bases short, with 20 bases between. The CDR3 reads CASSVQPGLTSTEAFF. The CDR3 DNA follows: TGTGCCAGCAGCGTGCAGCCGGGCTTGACGAGCACTGAAGCTTTCTTT. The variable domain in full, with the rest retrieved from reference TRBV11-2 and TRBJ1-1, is EAGVAQSPRYKIIEKRQSVAFWCNPISGHATLYWYQQILGQGPKLLIQFQNNGVVDDSQLPKDRFSAERLKGVDSTLKIQPAKLEDSAVYLCASSVQPGLTSTEAFFGQGTRLTVV.

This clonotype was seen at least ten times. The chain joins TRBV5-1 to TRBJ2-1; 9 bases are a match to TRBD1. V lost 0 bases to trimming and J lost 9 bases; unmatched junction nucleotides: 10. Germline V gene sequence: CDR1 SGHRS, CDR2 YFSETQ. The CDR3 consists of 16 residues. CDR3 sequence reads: CASSLEQGARSSEQFF. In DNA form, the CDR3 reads TGCGCCAGCAGCTTGGAACAGGGGGCGCGATCAAGTGAGCAGTTCTTC.

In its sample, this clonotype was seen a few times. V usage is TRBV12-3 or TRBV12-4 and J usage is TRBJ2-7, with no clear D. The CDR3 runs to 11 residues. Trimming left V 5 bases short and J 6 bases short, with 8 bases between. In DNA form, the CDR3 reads TGTGCCAGCAGTCTAACAAGCGAGCAGTACTTC. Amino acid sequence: CASSLTSEQYF.

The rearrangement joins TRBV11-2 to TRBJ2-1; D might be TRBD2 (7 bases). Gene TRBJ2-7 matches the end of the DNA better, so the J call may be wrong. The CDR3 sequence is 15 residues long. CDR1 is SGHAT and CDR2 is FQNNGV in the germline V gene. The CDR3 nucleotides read TGTGCCAGCAGCTTTCGAGGGGGGGCGTACAATGAGCAGTACTTC. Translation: CASSFRGGAYNEQYF.

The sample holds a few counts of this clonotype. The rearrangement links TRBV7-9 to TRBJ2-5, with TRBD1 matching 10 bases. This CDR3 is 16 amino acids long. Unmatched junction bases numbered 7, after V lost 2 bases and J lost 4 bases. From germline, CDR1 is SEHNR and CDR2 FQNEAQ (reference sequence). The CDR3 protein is CASSLTGTGEAETQYF. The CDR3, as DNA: TGTGCCAGCAGCTTAACCGGGACAGGGGAAGCAGAGACCCAGTACTTC.

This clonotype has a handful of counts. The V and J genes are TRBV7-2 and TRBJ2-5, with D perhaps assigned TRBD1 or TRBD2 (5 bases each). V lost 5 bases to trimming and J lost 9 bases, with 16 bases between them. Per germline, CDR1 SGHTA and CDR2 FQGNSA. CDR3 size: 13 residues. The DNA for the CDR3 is TGTGCCAGCAGCCCTAGCCGGGGCAGTGCCCAGTACTTC. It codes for CASSPSRGSAQYF.

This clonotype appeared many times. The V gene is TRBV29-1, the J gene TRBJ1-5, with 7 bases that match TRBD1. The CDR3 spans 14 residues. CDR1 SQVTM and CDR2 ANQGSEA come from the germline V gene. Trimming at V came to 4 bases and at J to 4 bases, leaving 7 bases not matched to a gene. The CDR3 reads CSVALGQQNQPQHF. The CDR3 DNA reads TGCAGCGTTGCTTTGGGACAGCAAAATCAGCCCCAGCATTTT. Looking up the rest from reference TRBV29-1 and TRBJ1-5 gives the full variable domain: SAVISQKPSRDICQRGTSLTIQCQVDSQVTMMFWYRQQPGQSLTLIATANQGSEATYESGFVIDKFPISRPNLTFSTLTVSNMSPEDSSIYLCSVALGQQNQPQHFGDGTRLSIL.

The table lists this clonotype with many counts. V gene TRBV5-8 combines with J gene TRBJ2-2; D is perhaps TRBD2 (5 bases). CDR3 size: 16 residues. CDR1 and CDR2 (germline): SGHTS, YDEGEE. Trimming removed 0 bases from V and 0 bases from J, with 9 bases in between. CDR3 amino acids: CASSLGRTSNTGELFF. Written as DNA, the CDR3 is TGTGCCAGCAGCTTGGGGAGGACCTCGAACACCGGGGAGCTGTTTTTT.

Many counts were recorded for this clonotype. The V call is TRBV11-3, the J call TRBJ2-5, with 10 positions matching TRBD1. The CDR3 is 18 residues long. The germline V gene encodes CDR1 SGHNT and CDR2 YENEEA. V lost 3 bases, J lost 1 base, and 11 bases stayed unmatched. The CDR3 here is CASSLEVPGQGPQETQYF. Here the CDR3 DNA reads TGTGCCAGCAGCTTGGAGGTCCCGGGACAGGGGCCCCAAGAGACCCAGTACTTC. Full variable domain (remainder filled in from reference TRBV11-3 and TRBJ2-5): EAGVVQSPRYKIIEKKQPVAFWCNPISGHNTLYWYLQNLGQGPELLIRYENEEAVDDSQLPKDRFSAERLKGVDSTLKIQPAELGDSAVYLCASSLEVPGQGPQETQYFGPGTRLLVL.

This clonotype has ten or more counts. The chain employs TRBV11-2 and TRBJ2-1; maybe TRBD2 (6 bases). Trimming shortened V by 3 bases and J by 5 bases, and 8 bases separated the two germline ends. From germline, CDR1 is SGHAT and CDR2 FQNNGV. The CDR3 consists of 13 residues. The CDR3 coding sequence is TGTGCCAGCAGCTTCACGGGAGACAATGAGCAGTTCTTC. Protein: CASSFTGDNEQFF.

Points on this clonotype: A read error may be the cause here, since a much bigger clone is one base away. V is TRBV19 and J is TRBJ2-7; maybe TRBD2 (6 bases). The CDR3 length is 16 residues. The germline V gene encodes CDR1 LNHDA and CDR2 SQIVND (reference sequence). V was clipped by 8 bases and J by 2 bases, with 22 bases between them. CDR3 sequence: CASGGFWAVKPYEQYF. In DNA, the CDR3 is TGTGCCAGTGGGGGGTTCTGGGCAGTTAAACCCTACGAGCAGTACTTC.

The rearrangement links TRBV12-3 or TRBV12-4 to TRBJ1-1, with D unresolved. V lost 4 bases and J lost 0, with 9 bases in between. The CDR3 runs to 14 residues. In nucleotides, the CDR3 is TGTGCCAGCAGTTGGTATTTCCTGAACACTGAAGCTTTCTTT. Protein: CASSWYFLNTEAFF.

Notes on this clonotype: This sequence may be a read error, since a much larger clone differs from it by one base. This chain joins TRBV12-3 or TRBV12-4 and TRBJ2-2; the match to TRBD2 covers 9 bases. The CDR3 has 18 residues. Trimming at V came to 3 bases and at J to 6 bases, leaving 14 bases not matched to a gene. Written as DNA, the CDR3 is TGTGCCAGCAGTTTCCTGGCGGGAGGGGGAGGGGGAGCCGGGGAGCTGTTTTTT. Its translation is CASSFLAGGGGGAGELFF.

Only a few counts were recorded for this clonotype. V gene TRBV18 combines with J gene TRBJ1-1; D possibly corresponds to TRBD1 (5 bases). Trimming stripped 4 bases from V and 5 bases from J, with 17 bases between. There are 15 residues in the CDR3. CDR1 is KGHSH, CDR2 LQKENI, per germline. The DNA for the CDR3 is TGTGCCAGCTCACTCAAAGACAGATTTGGGACTGAAGCTTTCTTT. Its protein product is CASSLKDRFGTEAFF.